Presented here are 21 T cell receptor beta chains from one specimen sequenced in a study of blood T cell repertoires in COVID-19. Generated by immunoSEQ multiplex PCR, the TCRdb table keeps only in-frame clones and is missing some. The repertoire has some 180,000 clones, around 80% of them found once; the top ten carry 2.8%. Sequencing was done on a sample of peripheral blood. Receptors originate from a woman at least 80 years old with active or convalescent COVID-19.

CDR3 nucleotide sequence: TGCGCCAGCGGGTATGCAGCCCGGGTCACCGGGGAGCTGTTTTTT. Its translation is CASGYAARVTGELFF. This chain connects TRBV5-1 to TRBJ2-2; no reliable D call. The CDR3 runs 15 residues. V lost 7 bases to trimming and J lost 4 bases, with 17 bases between them. CDR1 is SGHRS, CDR2 YFSETQ, per germline.

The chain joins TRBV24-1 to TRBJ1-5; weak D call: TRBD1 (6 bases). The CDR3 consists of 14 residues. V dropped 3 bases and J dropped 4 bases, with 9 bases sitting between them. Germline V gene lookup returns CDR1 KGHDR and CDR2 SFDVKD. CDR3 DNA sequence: TGTGCCACCAGTGATGTACAGGGTAATCAGCCCCAGCATTTT. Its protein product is CATSDVQGNQPQHF.

As DNA, the CDR3 is TGCAGCGTTGCGCCGGGACAGAACTATGGCTACACCTTC. Amino acids: CSVAPGQNYGYTF. The chain recombines TRBV29-1 with TRBJ1-2; 7 bases agree with TRBD1. Germline trimming cut 4 bases from V and 2 bases from J; bases unmatched to any gene: 4. Per germline, CDR1 SQVTM and CDR2 ANQGSEA. CDR3 size: 13 residues.

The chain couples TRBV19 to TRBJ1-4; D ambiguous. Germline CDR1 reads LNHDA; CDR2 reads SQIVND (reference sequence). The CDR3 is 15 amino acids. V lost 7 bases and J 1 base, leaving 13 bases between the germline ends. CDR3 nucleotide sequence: TGTGCCAGTACGAAACCGGGAGGAACTAATGAAAAACTGTTTTTT. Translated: CASTKPGGTNEKLFF.

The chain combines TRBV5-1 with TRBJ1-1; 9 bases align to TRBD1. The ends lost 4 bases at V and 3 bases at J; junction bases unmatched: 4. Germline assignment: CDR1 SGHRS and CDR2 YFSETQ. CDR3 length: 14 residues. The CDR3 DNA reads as TGCGCCAGCAGCGGCGGACAGGGGTACACTGAAGCTTTCTTT. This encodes CASSGGQGYTEAFF.

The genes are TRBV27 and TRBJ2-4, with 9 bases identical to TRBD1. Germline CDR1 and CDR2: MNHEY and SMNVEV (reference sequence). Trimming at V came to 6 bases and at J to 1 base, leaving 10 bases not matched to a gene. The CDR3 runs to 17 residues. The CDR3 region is CASSLFRDRAAKNIQYF. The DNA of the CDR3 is TGTGCCAGCAGCCTTTTCCGGGACAGGGCGGCCAAAAACATTCAGTACTTC.

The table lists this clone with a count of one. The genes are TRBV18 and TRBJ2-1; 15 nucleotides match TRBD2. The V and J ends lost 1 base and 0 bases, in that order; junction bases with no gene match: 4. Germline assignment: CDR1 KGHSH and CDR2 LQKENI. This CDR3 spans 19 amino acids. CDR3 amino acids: CASSPLGLAGGSSYNEQFF. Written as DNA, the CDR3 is TGTGCCAGCTCACCACTGGGACTAGCGGGGGGATCCTCCTACAATGAGCAGTTCTTC.

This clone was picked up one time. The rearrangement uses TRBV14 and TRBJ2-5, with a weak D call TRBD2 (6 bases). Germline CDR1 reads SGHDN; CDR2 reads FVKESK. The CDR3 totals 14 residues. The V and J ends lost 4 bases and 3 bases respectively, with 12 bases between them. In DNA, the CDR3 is TGTGCCAGCAGCCGGCGACTAGTTGAAGAGACCCAGTACTTC. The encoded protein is CASSRRLVEETQYF.

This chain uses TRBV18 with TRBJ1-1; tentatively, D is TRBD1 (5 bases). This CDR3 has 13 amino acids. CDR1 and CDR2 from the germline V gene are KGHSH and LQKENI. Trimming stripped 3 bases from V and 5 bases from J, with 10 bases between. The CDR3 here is CASSPVGGTEAFF. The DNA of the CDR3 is TGTGCCAGCTCACCGGTGGGGGGGACTGAAGCTTTCTTT.

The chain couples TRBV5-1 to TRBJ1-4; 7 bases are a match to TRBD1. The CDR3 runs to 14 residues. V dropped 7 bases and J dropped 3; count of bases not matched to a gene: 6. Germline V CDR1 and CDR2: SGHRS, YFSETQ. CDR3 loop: CASGRGTANEKLFF. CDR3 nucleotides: TGCGCCAGCGGACGCGGGACAGCTAATGAAAAACTGTTTTTT.

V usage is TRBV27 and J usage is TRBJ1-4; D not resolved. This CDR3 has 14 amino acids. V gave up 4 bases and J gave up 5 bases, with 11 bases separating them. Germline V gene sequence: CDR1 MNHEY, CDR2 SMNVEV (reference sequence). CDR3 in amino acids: CASSSPAGNEKLFF. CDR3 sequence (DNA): TGTGCCAGCAGTTCCCCGGCGGGAAATGAAAAACTGTTTTTT. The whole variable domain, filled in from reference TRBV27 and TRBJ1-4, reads EAQVTQNPRYLITVTGKKLTVTCSQNMNHEYMSWYRQDPGLGLRQIYYSMNVEVTDKGDVPEGYKVSRKEKRNFPLILESPSPNQTSLYFCASSSPAGNEKLFFGSGTQLSVL.

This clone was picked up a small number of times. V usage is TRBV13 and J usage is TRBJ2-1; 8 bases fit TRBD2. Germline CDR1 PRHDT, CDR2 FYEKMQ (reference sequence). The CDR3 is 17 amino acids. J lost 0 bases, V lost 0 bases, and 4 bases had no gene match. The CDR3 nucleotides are TGTGCCAGCAGCTTAGGGGTAGCGGGGAGCTCCTACAATGAGCAGTTCTTC. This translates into CASSLGVAGSSYNEQFF.

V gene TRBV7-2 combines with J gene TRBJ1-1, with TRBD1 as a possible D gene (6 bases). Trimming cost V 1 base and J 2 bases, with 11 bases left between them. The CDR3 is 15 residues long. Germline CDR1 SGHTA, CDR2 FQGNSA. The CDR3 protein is CASSLVRTANTEAFF. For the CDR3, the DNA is TGTGCCAGCAGCTTAGTACGGACAGCAAACACTGAAGCTTTCTTT.

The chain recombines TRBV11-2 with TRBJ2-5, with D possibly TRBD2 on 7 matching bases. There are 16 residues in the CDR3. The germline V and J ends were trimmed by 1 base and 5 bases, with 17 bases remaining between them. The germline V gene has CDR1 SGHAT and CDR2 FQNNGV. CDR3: CASSLVFGGREETQYF. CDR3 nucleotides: TGTGCCAGCAGCTTAGTTTTCGGGGGGCGCGAGGAGACCCAGTACTTC.

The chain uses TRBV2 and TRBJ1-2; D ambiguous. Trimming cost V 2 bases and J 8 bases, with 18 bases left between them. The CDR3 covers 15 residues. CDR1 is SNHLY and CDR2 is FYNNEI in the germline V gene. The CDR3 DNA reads TGTGCCAGCAGTGAATCAAGACGGGTTATCCGGGGCTACACCTTC. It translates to CASSESRRVIRGYTF.

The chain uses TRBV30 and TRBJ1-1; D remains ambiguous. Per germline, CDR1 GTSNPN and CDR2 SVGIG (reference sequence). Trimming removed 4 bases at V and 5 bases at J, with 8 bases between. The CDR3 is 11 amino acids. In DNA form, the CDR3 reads TGTGCCTGGATCACTTGGACTGAAGCTTTCTTT. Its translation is CAWITWTEAFF.

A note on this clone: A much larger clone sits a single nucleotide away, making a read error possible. Written as DNA, the CDR3 is TGTGCCAGCAGTTCGGGACAGATCTATGGCTACACCTTC. As protein: CASSSGQIYGYTF. The rearrangement joins TRBV2 to TRBJ1-2; 7 bases match TRBD1. Germline-derived CDR1 and CDR2 are SNHLY and FYNNEI. The CDR3 extends over 13 amino acids. V dropped 5 bases and J dropped 4; count of bases not matched to a gene: 4.

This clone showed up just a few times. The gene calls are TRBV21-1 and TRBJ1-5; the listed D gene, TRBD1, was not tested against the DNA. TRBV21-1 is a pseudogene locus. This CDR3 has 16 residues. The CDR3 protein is CASSNRGICGNQPQHF. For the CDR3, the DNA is TGTGCCAGCAGCAACAGGGGTATTTGTGGCAATCAGCCCCAGCATTTT.

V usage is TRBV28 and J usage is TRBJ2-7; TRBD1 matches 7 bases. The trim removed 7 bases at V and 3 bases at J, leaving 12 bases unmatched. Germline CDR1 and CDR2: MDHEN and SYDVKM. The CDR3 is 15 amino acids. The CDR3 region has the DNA TGTGCCAGCACCCCATTGGGTCAGGGGGACTACGAGCAGTACTTC. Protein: CASTPLGQGDYEQYF. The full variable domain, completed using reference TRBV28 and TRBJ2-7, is DVKVTQSSRYLVKRTGEKVFLECVQDMDHENMFWYRQDPGLGLRLIYFSYDVKMKEKGDIPEGYSVSREKKERFSLILESASTNQTSMYLCASTPLGQGDYEQYFGPGTRLTVT.

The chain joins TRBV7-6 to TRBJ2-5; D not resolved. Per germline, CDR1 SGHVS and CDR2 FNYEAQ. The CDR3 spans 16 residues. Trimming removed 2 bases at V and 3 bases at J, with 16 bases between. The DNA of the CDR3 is TGTGCCAGCAGCTTACGGATAGCAGACGATAAAGAGACCCAGTACTTC. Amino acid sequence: CASSLRIADDKETQYF.

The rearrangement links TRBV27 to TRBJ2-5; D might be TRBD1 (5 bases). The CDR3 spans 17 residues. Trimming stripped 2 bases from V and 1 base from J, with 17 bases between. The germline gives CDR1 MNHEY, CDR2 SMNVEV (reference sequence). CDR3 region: CASSLRPGYDFQETQYF. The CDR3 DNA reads TGTGCCAGCAGTTTAAGGCCAGGGTATGACTTCCAAGAGACCCAGTACTTC.